The sample holds one count of the clone carrying this TCR beta chain. Antigen: not known. Tagging with unique molecular identifiers was a feature of the TCR beta cDNA libraries. TCRdb reanalysed the PCR reads using MiXCR and keeps one entry per CDR3 protein. Of around 400,000 distinct CDR3 sequences listed, 30% to 45% were seen once; the top ten hold approximately 7.6%. This entry comes from a study of post-analysis software for immune sequencing data. J lost 7 bases, V lost 6 bases, and 14 bases had no gene match. The CDR3 extends over 16 amino acids. Germline values: CDR1 MNHEY, CDR2 SMNVEV (reference sequence). General study points: Controls significantly exceeded multiple sclerosis patients in normalized Chao1 diversity. Compared with controls, patients had more of roughly five TRBV segments, including TRBV5-6, TRBV5-1 and TRBV20-1.

The chain uses TRBV27 and TRBJ2-1, with TRBD2 matching 8 bases. The specimen was blood. The origin of this receptor is a girl aged 2 to 9 with multiple sclerosis. The CDR3 loop is CASRALSGRGRNEQFF. As DNA, the CDR3 is TGTGCCAGCAGAGCATTGAGCGGGAGAGGGCGGAATGAGCAGTTCTTC.